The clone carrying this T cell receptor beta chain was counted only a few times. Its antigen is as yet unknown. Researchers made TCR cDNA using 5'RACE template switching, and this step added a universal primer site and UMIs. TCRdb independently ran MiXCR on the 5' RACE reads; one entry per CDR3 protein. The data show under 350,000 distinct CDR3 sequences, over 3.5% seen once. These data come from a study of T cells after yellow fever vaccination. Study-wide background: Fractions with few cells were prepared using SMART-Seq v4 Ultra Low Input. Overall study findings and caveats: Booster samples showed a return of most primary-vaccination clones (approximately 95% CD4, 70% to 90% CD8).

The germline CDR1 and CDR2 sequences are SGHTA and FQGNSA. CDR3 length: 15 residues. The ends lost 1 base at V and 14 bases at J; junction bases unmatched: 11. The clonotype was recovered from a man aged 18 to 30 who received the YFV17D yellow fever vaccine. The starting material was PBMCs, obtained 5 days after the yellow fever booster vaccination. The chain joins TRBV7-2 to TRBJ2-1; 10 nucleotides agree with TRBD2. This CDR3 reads CASSLELLAGNVKFF. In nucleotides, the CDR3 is TGTGCCAGCAGCTTAGAGCTACTAGCGGGGAACGTTAAGTTCTTC.